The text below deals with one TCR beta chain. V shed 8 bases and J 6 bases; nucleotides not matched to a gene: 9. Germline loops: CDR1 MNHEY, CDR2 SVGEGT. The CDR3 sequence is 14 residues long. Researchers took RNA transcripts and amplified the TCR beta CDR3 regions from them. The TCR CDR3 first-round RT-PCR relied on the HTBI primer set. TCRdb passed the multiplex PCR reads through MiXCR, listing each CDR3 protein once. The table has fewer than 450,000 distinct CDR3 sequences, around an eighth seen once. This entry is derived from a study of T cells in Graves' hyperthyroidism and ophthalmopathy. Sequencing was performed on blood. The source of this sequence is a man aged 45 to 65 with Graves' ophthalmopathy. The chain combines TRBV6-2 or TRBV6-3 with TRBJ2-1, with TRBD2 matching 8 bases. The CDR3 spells CASSKAGEGNEQFF. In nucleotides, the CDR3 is TGTGCCAGCTCTAAAGCGGGAGAGGGCAATGAGCAGTTCTTC.